This TCR beta chain originates from a study of persistence of HIV-infected CD4 T cells. Study details: Median time on suppressive ART was over seven years.

About this clone: The antigen remains undetermined.

The stimulus was an HIV-1 Gag 15-mer peptide pool, roughly 1 ug/peptide/mL. CD40L-negative CD69-negative CD45RO-high memory CD4+ T cells were sorted as populations depleted of antigen-responding cells. Adults with HIV-1 started suppressive ART while chronically infected. For at least 4 years, plasma HIV-1 RNA was undetectable (<50 copies/mL). Donors had CD4+ T cell counts above 400 cells/uL and were CMV-seropositive. This was the immunoSEQ version 4 assay in survey mode. Generated by immunoSEQ multiplex PCR, the TCRdb table keeps only in-frame clones and is missing some. This sample yields 64,000 or so clones, of which about four fifths are seen a single time; 1.5% to 2% belongs to the top ten. CDR1 MNHEY and CDR2 SVGAGI come from the germline V gene. The length of the CDR3 is 15 residues. The V end lost 2 bases, the J end lost 13 bases, and 21 bases lay between the germline ends.

The sample was CD4+ T cells sorted from PBMCs after roughly 17-hour stimulation, taken from a patient who received antiretroviral therapy. This clonotype originated in an adult man with HIV who was CMV-seropositive. V and J are TRBV6-5 and TRBJ2-1, with D unresolved. The CDR3 loop reads CASSYSVYGRMEQFF. In nucleotides, the CDR3 is TGTGCCAGCAGTTACAGCGTCTACGGGCGAATGGAACAGTTCTTC.